This TCR beta chain was sequenced in a study of cytomegalovirus exposure and HLA in healthy donors. Study overall: An earlier analysis identified 110 million or so unique TCR beta sequences in about 170 million T cells. Findings of the study overall: In a later analysis, a genetic analysis reported fewer productive-TCR N-insertions in an Asian-associated ancestry cluster than the cohort average. The presence/absence work took it that sequencing depth was about the same across donors. It was fewer than 200 TCR beta chains that were listed as cytomegalovirus-associated.

The V gene lost 0 bases and the J gene lost 5 bases, with 10 bases spanning the gap. Per germline, CDR1 SEHNR and CDR2 FQNEAQ (reference sequence). The CDR3 has 15 amino acids. 13 Jbeta primers and 60 Vbeta primers were used for the PCR. Clones were sequenced by immunoSEQ multiplex PCR, and TCRdb holds only the in-frame ones, with some missing. This sample has approximately 100,000 clones, with around three quarters found just once. As concerns this clone: What it binds is not known.

The chain joins TRBV7-9 to TRBJ2-2; D is possibly TRBD2 (5 bases). Sequencing was done on a sample of PBMCs. This receptor was identified in a human donor in good health. The CDR3 DNA reads as TGTGCCAGCAGCTTAGCAGGCAGGAGGACCGGGGAGCTGTTTTTT. As protein: CASSLAGRRTGELFF.